This TCR beta chain was documented in a study of cytomegalovirus exposure and HLA in healthy donors. Looking at the study overall: Within the Caucasian-associated ancestry cluster were about 81% of the 398 genotyped donors.

Germline V gives CDR1 SEHNR, CDR2 FQNEAQ (reference sequence). V lost 2 bases and J lost 0, with 12 bases in between. The CDR3 contains 16 residues. This clone was observed a few times. Its cognate antigen is unknown. General observations from the study: Altogether, 160 or so TCR beta chains were recorded as cytomegalovirus-associated. Later analysis indicated greater clonal expansion among HLA-associated TCR beta chains than among equally common other chains.

Use of 60 Vbeta and 13 Jbeta primers characterized the PCR. Method: immunoSEQ multiplex PCR; TCRdb's copy keeps in-frame clones and lacks some. The data hold more than 140,000 clones, with 60% to 80% observed a single time. This chain joins TRBV7-9 and TRBJ2-3, with D perhaps TRBD2 (5 bases). This TCR was sampled from a male donor in good health and CMV-seronegative. Source material: PBMCs. The CDR3 DNA reads as TGTGCCAGCAGCTTACTCGTCGGGGAGAGCACAGATACGCAGTATTTT. Protein product: CASSLLVGESTDTQYF.